This T cell receptor (beta chain) is from a study of control samples from healthy donors and cancer patients. V gave up 2 bases and J gave up 6 bases, with 11 bases separating them. The length of the CDR3 is 14 residues. Germline CDR1 reads MNHEY; CDR2 reads SVGAGI. The repertoire was sequenced with immunoSEQ multiplex PCR; TCRdb's copy has only in-frame clones and lacks some. Here the sample spans some 97,000 clones, about 88% being singletons. This sequence joins TRBV6-5 and TRBJ2-1; D is uncertain. The TCR sequence derives from a woman in her forties or fifties in good health. The sequenced sample consisted of blood. For the CDR3, the DNA is TGTGCCAGCAGTTACGGACGGCTGGGCAATGAGCAGTTCTTC. Translation: CASSYGRLGNEQFF.